Shown below are 32 T cell receptor beta chains from a single sample sequenced in a study of CD8 T cells in ankylosing spondylitis. Study-wide results and caveats: A TCR beta motif of several highly homologous variants seemed to mark ankylosing spondylitis blood.

The antigens of these receptors remain unknown. In TCRdb, the 5' RACE reads were re-called with MiXCR into one record per CDR3 protein. The data contain about 210,000 distinct CDR3 sequences, around 6.6% of them singletons. Sequenced: blood, either unsorted or a sorted T cell fraction (not recorded which). These receptors all stem from a male donor with ankylosing spondylitis.

This clonotype was counted only a few times. CDR3 sequence: CASSGSGTGETQYF. The CDR3 DNA reads as TGTGCCAGCAGCGGCTCCGGGACTGGGGAGACCCAGTACTTC. The chain joins TRBV9 to TRBJ2-5; possible D gene TRBD2, 6 bases. The V gene's germline CDR1 is SGDLS and CDR2 YYNGEE. The CDR3 covers 14 residues. V lost 3 bases and J lost 5, with 14 bases in between.

The chain recombines TRBV29-1 with TRBJ2-7, with D tentatively TRBD1 or TRBD2 (5 bases each). Per the germline V gene, CDR1 is SQVTM and CDR2 is ANQGSEA. The CDR3 consists of 12 residues. V gave up 6 bases and J gave up 2 bases, with 11 bases separating them. CDR3 residues: CSVSGATYEQYF. CDR3 nucleotides: TGCAGCGTGTCCGGGGCCACCTACGAGCAGTACTTC.

This clonotype appeared many times. V usage is TRBV6-5 and J usage is TRBJ2-2; D is unresolved. V was clipped by 6 bases and J by 6 bases, with 8 bases between them. Germline CDR1 and CDR2: MNHEY and SVGAGI. This CDR3 comprises 12 residues. DNA for the CDR3: TGTGCCAGCAGCCAAGCCCCCGGGGAGCTGTTTTTT. This encodes CASSQAPGELFF.

This clonotype was recorded at least ten times. V is TRBV10-3 and J is TRBJ2-5; perhaps TRBD2 as D (5 bases). Germline V CDR1 and CDR2: ENHRY, SYGVKD. The CDR3 sequence is 13 residues long. V was clipped by 4 bases and J by 3 bases, with 9 bases between them. The CDR3 loop reads CAISVGKEETQYF. The DNA of the CDR3 is TGTGCCATCAGTGTCGGGAAGGAAGAGACCCAGTACTTC.

In regard to this clonotype: Just one base apart from a much larger clone, this may be a read error. The rearrangement uses TRBV7-9 and TRBJ2-1, with D possibly matching TRBD2 (6 bases). This CDR3 is 16 amino acids long. The germline CDR1 and CDR2 sequences are SEHNR and FQNEAQ (reference sequence). The CDR3: CTSSFTGPGVRNEQFF. As DNA, the CDR3 is TGTACCAGCAGCTTTACTGGCCCGGGGGTTAGGAATGAGCAGTTCTTC.

This clonotype appeared many times. V gene TRBV6-1 combines with J gene TRBJ1-4; the D is unclear. In germline, CDR1 is MNHNS, CDR2 SASEGT. Trimming removed 7 bases at V and 0 bases at J, with 18 bases between. This CDR3 is 17 amino acids long. CDR3 in amino acids: CASTLRAGPATNEKLFF. The CDR3 DNA follows: TGTGCCAGCACTCTAAGGGCAGGCCCAGCAACTAATGAAAAACTGTTTTTT.

This clonotype was seen repeatedly, ten times or more. This chain links TRBV6-5 with TRBJ2-2; D may be TRBD1 or TRBD2 (6 bases each). The CDR3 has 16 residues. Germline V lookup: CDR1 MNHEY, CDR2 SVGAGI. Between the trimmed V and J ends, which lost 2 bases and 0 bases, there was a span of 10 bases. This CDR3 reads CASSYDGGSNTGELFF. DNA for the CDR3: TGTGCCAGCAGTTACGACGGGGGCTCGAACACCGGGGAGCTGTTTTTT.

The genes are TRBV4-3 and TRBJ2-1; perhaps TRBD1 as D (5 bases). Trimming took off 0 bases at V and 4 bases at J, with 10 bases between the two ends. CDR3 length: 15 residues. Germline-derived CDR1 and CDR2 are LGHNA and YSLEER. CDR3 sequence reads: CASSQEQAAYNEQFF. The CDR3, as DNA: TGCGCCAGCAGCCAAGAACAGGCGGCTTACAATGAGCAGTTCTTC.

The chain is built from TRBV12-2 and TRBJ2-7; the D call TRBD2 from the table was never checked on the DNA. TRBV12-2 represents a pseudogene. The CDR3 runs 14 residues. The CDR3 nucleotides are TGTGCAAGTCGCTTAGAATCCGGAGGTAACGAGCAGTACTTC. Encoded protein: CASRLESGGNEQYF.

The chain links TRBV28 to TRBJ2-5, with D unclear. The CDR3 is made up of 14 amino acids. Deletions cut 7 bases from V and 2 bases from J, with 14 bases between. Germline assignment: CDR1 MDHEN and CDR2 SYDVKM. CDR3 sequence reads: CASNLLRKQETQYF. The CDR3 nucleotides read TGTGCCAGCAACCTTCTCCGGAAACAAGAGACCCAGTACTTC.

This clonotype was counted many times. The chain carries TRBV10-3 and TRBJ2-7, with 9 bases that match TRBD2. The J segment lost 7 bases and the V segment lost 6 bases, leaving 22 bases of the junction unmatched. From germline, CDR1 is ENHRY and CDR2 SYGVKD. This CDR3 is 18 amino acids long. This chain's CDR3 is CAIRTTESPGLAFSEQYF. In DNA, the CDR3 is TGTGCCATCAGAACAACAGAAAGTCCGGGACTAGCATTCTCTGAGCAGTACTTC.

This clonotype was observed a handful of times. The chain carries TRBV20-1 and TRBJ2-7; unclear D gene. Germline V gene lookup returns CDR1 DFQATT and CDR2 SNEGSKA (reference sequence). The CDR3 covers 12 residues. Trimming cost V 4 bases and J 6 bases, with 13 bases left between them. CDR3 sequence reads: CSAMLLITEQYF. CDR3 nucleotide sequence: TGCAGTGCTATGCTCCTTATTACCGAGCAGTACTTC.

This clonotype has just a few counts. The chain uses TRBV6-5 and TRBJ1-1; 8 bases are shared with TRBD1. V was pared by 0 bases and J by 1 base, with 10 bases of the junction left unmatched. CDR3 size: 18 residues. CDR1 and CDR2 from the germline V gene are MNHEY and SVGAGI. The CDR3 loop reads CASSYSIVGTGGNTEAFF. The CDR3, as DNA: TGTGCCAGCAGTTACTCGATAGTCGGGACAGGAGGGAACACTGAAGCTTTCTTT.

This clonotype was recorded a few times. The chain recombines TRBV7-9 with TRBJ2-1; D is perhaps TRBD1 (6 bases). V dropped 2 bases and J dropped 8 bases, with 13 bases sitting between them. Germline V gives CDR1 SEHNR, CDR2 FQNEAQ (reference sequence). This CDR3 spans 14 amino acids. CDR3 bases: TGTGCCAGCAGCTTACCACCAGGGGTCGATGAGCAGTTCTTC. Translating gives CASSLPPGVDEQFF. Based on the CDR3 plus reference TRBV7-9 and TRBJ2-1, the full variable domain is DTGVSQNPRHKITKRGQNVTFRCDPISEHNRLYWYRQTLGQGPEFLTYFQNEAQLEKSRLLSDRFSAERPKGSFSTLEIQRTEQGDSAMYLCASSLPPGVDEQFFGPGTRLTVL.

Many counts were recorded for this clonotype. The chain couples TRBV27 to TRBJ2-3; D is uncertain. CDR3 length equals 14 residues. Trimming left V 4 bases short and J 8 bases short, with 16 bases between. Germline V gene data show CDR1 as MNHEY and CDR2 as SMNVEV (reference sequence). The CDR3 coding sequence is TGTGCCAGCAGTTCCAATTTATTGTGGGGTACGCAGTATTTT. Its translation is CASSSNLLWGTQYF.

This chain connects TRBV13 to TRBJ1-1; weak D call: TRBD1 (6 bases). The germline V and J ends were trimmed by 4 bases and 6 bases, with 18 bases remaining between them. The CDR3 consists of 15 residues. Per germline, CDR1 PRHDT and CDR2 FYEKMQ (reference sequence). The CDR3 DNA reads as TGTGCCAGCAGCTCCGGCAGGGGCAGCCGCGCTGAAGCTTTCTTT. Amino acids: CASSSGRGSRAEAFF. Full variable domain (outside the CDR3, taken from reference TRBV13 and TRBJ1-1): AAGVIQSPRHLIKEKRETATLKCYPIPRHDTVYWYQQGPGQDPQFLISFYEKMQSDKGSIPDRFSAQQFSDYHSELNMSSLELGDSALYFCASSSGRGSRAEAFFGQGTRLTVV.

This clonotype was observed at least ten times. The rearrangement uses TRBV28 and TRBJ1-1; maybe TRBD1 (6 bases). The CDR3 is 14 residues long. Germline V gene data show CDR1 as MDHEN and CDR2 as SYDVKM. V was trimmed by 2 bases and J by 1 base, leaving 8 bases between them. As DNA, the CDR3 is TGTGCCAGCAGTTTAGGGGGCTCGAACACTGAAGCTTTCTTT. This codes for CASSLGGSNTEAFF.

This clonotype has only a few counts. This chain uses TRBV7-9 with TRBJ2-1; D uncertain. V was cut by 3 bases and J by 6 bases, with 12 bases left in between. This CDR3 has 14 amino acids. CDR1 is SEHNR and CDR2 is FQNEAQ in the germline V gene (reference sequence). The CDR3 DNA sequence: TGTGCCAGCAGCTTCTCCTCCGGTGGCAATGAGCAGTTCTTC. This translates into CASSFSSGGNEQFF.

This clonotype showed up many times. The chain links TRBV27 to TRBJ1-5; TRBD1 might be the D (6 bases). Trimming pared 6 bases from V and 1 base from J, leaving 19 bases between. CDR1 is MNHEY, CDR2 SMNVEV, per germline (reference sequence). There are 17 residues in the CDR3. The CDR3 bases are TGTGCCAGCAGCCTTAGGGGGGACCTAGGGAGCAATCAGCCCCAGCATTTT. Its protein product is CASSLRGDLGSNQPQHF.

Many counts were recorded for this clonotype. CDR3 sequence: CASSVGLADYEQYF. CDR3 coding DNA: TGTGCCAGCAGCGTAGGACTAGCGGACTACGAGCAGTACTTC. The J gene is TRBJ2-7, the V gene TRBV9; 9 bases agree with TRBD2. This CDR3 contains 14 residues. Germline assignment: CDR1 SGDLS and CDR2 YYNGEE. V was pared by 0 bases and J by 3 bases, with 1 base of the junction left unmatched.

The V call is TRBV7-2, the J call TRBJ2-1; D is unresolved. The V gene's germline CDR1 is SGHTA and CDR2 FQGNSA. The CDR3 is 14 residues long. V was clipped by 5 bases and J by 3 bases, with 11 bases between them. The CDR3 protein is CASSPRTIYNEQFF. The CDR3 nucleotides read TGTGCCAGCAGCCCTAGGACCATCTACAATGAGCAGTTCTTC.

This clonotype was seen a few times. The chain couples TRBV12-3 or TRBV12-4 to TRBJ1-2; D gene unclear. This CDR3 is 14 amino acids long. Trimming took 3 bases from V and 6 from J, leaving 14 bases between them. CDR3 nucleotides: TGTGCCAGCAGTTTGGCAGGTCCCCTCCATGGCTACACCTTC. This translates into CASSLAGPLHGYTF.

The chain uses TRBV7-3 and TRBJ1-1; 7 bases line up with TRBD1. CDR1 is SGHTA, CDR2 FQGTGA, per germline. The CDR3 has 15 amino acids. V lost 6 bases to trimming and J lost 5 bases; unmatched junction nucleotides: 12. The CDR3: CASSFSPRGQTEAFF. CDR3 DNA: TGTGCCAGCAGTTTCTCCCCGAGGGGGCAGACTGAAGCTTTCTTT. The whole variable domain, filled in from reference TRBV7-3 and TRBJ1-1, reads GAGVSQTPSNKVTEKGKYVELRCDPISGHTALYWYRQSLGQGPEFLIYFQGTGAADDSGLPNDRFFAVRPEGSVSTLKIQRTERGDSAVYLCASSFSPRGQTEAFFGQGTRLTVV.

This clonotype was seen at least ten times. CDR3 loop: CASSGSGGNPYEQYF. The DNA of the CDR3 is TGTGCCAGCAGCGGTAGCGGGGGGAATCCCTACGAGCAGTACTTC. J is TRBJ2-7 and V is TRBV9, with 10 bases fitting TRBD2. The CDR3 is made up of 15 amino acids. Per germline, CDR1 SGDLS and CDR2 YYNGEE. Trimming at V came to 3 bases and at J to 2 bases, leaving 5 bases not matched to a gene.

Many counts were recorded for this clonotype. The chain has TRBV20-1 and TRBJ2-7, with a tentative D call TRBD1 (5 bases). V was shortened by 0 bases and J by 5 bases, with 14 bases between the two germline ends. The CDR3 sequence is 14 residues long. Per the germline V gene, CDR1 is DFQATT and CDR2 is SNEGSKA (reference sequence). The CDR3 reads CSARDPGRVHEQYF. CDR3 nucleotide sequence: TGCAGTGCTAGAGATCCTGGCAGGGTTCACGAGCAGTACTTC.

This sequence joins TRBV19 and TRBJ2-1, with 10 nucleotides matching TRBD1. Germline V gene lookup returns CDR1 LNHDA and CDR2 SQIVND (reference sequence). The CDR3 loop spans 15 amino acids. V gave up 5 bases and J gave up 6 bases; unmatched junction bases: 7. CDR3 DNA sequence: TGTGCCAGTAGTCTGTGGGACAGGGGTCCCAATGAGCAGTTCTTC. Translation: CASSLWDRGPNEQFF.

V usage is TRBV5-1 and J usage is TRBJ2-1; TRBD2 might be the D (5 bases). The CDR3 contains 13 residues. Germline lookup yields CDR1 SGHRS and CDR2 YFSETQ. V was cut by 4 bases and J by 6 bases, with 11 bases left in between. Written as DNA, the CDR3 is TGCGCCAGCAGCCCATTTCGGGGCAATGAGCAGTTCTTC. Translation gives CASSPFRGNEQFF. Filled out from reference TRBV5-1 and TRBJ2-1, the complete variable domain reads KAGVTQTPRYLIKTRGQQVTLSCSPISGHRSVSWYQQTPGQGLQFLFEYFSETQRNKGNFPGRFSGRQFSNSRSEMNVSTLELGDSALYLCASSPFRGNEQFFGPGTRLTVL.

A few counts support this clonotype. The chain employs TRBV7-8 and TRBJ2-5; TRBD1 or TRBD2 may be the D gene (6 bases each). CDR1 is SGHVS and CDR2 is FQNEAQ in the germline V gene. Trimming left V 4 bases short and J 14 bases short, with 23 bases between. The CDR3 runs 14 residues. The CDR3 region has the DNA TGTGCCAGCAGCTCCCAGACGGGACATCGGGAGAGATACTTC. Its translation: CASSSQTGHRERYF.

This chain joins TRBV5-1 and TRBJ2-1; maybe TRBD2 (6 bases). This CDR3 comprises 16 residues. The V end was cut by 0 bases, the J end by 0 bases, with 10 bases between. Germline V gives CDR1 SGHRS, CDR2 YFSETQ. CDR3 nucleotide sequence: TGCGCCAGCAGCTTGGGGGTCGGGAGCTCCTACAATGAGCAGTTCTTC. Its translation: CASSLGVGSSYNEQFF.

The J gene is TRBJ2-1, the V gene TRBV4-2; D might be TRBD2 (6 bases). CDR3 length: 11 amino acids. V was cut by 1 base and J by 15 bases, with 10 bases left in between. Germline V gene data show CDR1 as LGHNA and CDR2 as YNFKEQ. Here the CDR3 reads CASSQGGVGFF. The CDR3 DNA is TGTGCCAGCAGCCAAGGCGGGGTGGGGTTCTTC.

V usage is TRBV19 and J usage is TRBJ2-3; D is ambiguous. Per germline, CDR1 LNHDA and CDR2 SQIVND (reference sequence). V lost 10 bases and J 0 bases, leaving 20 bases between the germline ends. The CDR3 is 16 amino acids. The CDR3 coding sequence is TGTGCCATCGACCCGAAGATCGGATCTAGCACAGATACGCAGTATTTT. Translation gives CAIDPKIGSSTDTQYF.

The table lists this clonotype with many counts. The chain employs TRBV6-1 and TRBJ2-7, with D possibly matching TRBD2 (5 bases). V shed 8 bases and J shed 6 bases, with 23 bases lying between them. From germline, CDR1 is MNHNS and CDR2 SASEGT. CDR3 length equals 15 residues. The CDR3 coding sequence is TGTGCCAGCCACCCAAATAGCGTGTGGGGATCCGAGCAGTACTTC. This sequence encodes CASHPNSVWGSEQYF.